This TCR beta chain was captured in a study of blood T cell repertoires in COVID-19. The CDR3 is made up of 16 amino acids. V was cut by 3 bases and J by 0 bases, with 12 bases left in between. Per the germline V gene, CDR1 is LGHNA and CDR2 is YNFKEQ. The assay was immunoSEQ multiplex PCR, and TCRdb's table has in-frame clones only and misses some. The table shows approximately 140,000 clones, with about four fifths occurring only once. The sample consisted of peripheral blood. The source of this sequence is a human donor with acute or convalescent COVID-19. The donor label of this sample is uncertain. The chain couples TRBV4-2 to TRBJ2-1, with TRBD2 as a possible D gene (6 bases). As DNA, the CDR3 is TGTGCCAGCAGCCAGGAAGCGGGCCACTCCTACAATGAGCAGTTCTTC. Protein product: CASSQEAGHSYNEQFF.